This entry lists 26 T cell receptor beta chains sequenced from one sample in a study of blood T cell repertoires in COVID-19. Using immunoSEQ multiplex PCR, the repertoire was profiled, and TCRdb retains in-frame clones only, with some absent. This table has around 52,000 clones, roughly nine tenths appearing once. The sample was peripheral blood. These receptors were taken from a woman aged 80 or over with COVID-19, enrolled during active disease.

The chain employs TRBV27 and TRBJ2-7, with 10 bases identical to TRBD1. The CDR3 runs to 14 residues. J gave up 4 bases and V 3 bases, and 3 bases lay outside the gene matches. The V gene's germline CDR1 is MNHEY and CDR2 SMNVEV (reference sequence). This chain's CDR3 is CASSFGDRGYEQYF. The DNA for the CDR3 is TGTGCCAGCAGTTTCGGGGACAGGGGATACGAGCAGTACTTC.

To note about this clone: Other DNA sequences in this specimen translate into the identical CDR3. The V gene is TRBV18, the J gene TRBJ1-3; TRBD1 might be the D (5 bases). V was cut by 3 bases and J by 4 bases, with 10 bases left in between. Germline CDR1 reads KGHSH; CDR2 reads LQKENI. This CDR3 comprises 14 residues. The CDR3 DNA follows: TGTGCCAGCTCACCGGCAGGGAACGGAAACACCATATATTTT. Protein: CASSPAGNGNTIYF.

This clone has only one observation. The chain links TRBV27 to TRBJ1-2, with unresolved D. The ends were cut back, 6 bases at V and 7 bases at J, with 15 bases in the middle. The germline V gene has CDR1 MNHEY and CDR2 SMNVEV (reference sequence). This CDR3 is 13 amino acids long. The CDR3 bases are TGTGCCAGCAGGTTACGGGGTTCGGGTGGCTACACCTTC. Translation gives CASRLRGSGGYTF.

The chain links TRBV10-3 to TRBJ2-3; 10 bases are a match to TRBD2. The CDR3 has 17 residues. CDR1 is ENHRY, CDR2 SYGVKD, per germline. Trimming removed 3 bases from V and 2 bases from J; junction bases left unmatched: 8. The CDR3 spells CAISESLAGAHTDTQYF. CDR3 DNA sequence: TGTGCCATCAGTGAATCCCTAGCGGGGGCCCACACAGATACGCAGTATTTT.

This clone was picked up a small number of times. V is TRBV7-3 and J is TRBJ2-7; no firm D call. Deletions cut 2 bases from V and 2 bases from J, with 13 bases between. CDR3 length equals 15 residues. CDR1 and CDR2 from the germline V gene are SGHTA and FQGTGA. CDR3 residues: CASSLGPGWTYEQYF. The DNA for the CDR3 is TGTGCCAGCAGCTTAGGTCCGGGTTGGACCTACGAGCAGTACTTC.

The gene calls are TRBV5-6 and TRBJ1-1; TRBD1 agrees at 7 bases. Germline assignment: CDR1 SGHDT and CDR2 YYEEEE. This CDR3 is 14 amino acids long. Losses at the gene ends were 5 bases for V and 5 bases for J; bases not matched to a gene: 9. CDR3 nucleotides: TGTGCCAGCAGACCTAGACAGGGTAGGACTGAAGCTTTCTTT. It encodes CASRPRQGRTEAFF.

This clone was seen a few times. The rearrangement joins TRBV2 to TRBJ2-4, with a possible D match to TRBD1 (5 bases). Germline V CDR1 and CDR2: SNHLY, FYNNEI. The germline V and J ends were trimmed by 6 bases and 2 bases, with 14 bases remaining between them. CDR3 length: 15 amino acids. CDR3 region: CASRAGGASKNIQYF. The DNA for the CDR3 is TGTGCCAGCAGGGCCGGTGGGGCATCCAAAAACATTCAGTACTTC.

The rearrangement joins TRBV27 to TRBJ1-2; 10 bases line up with TRBD1. V was pared by 5 bases and J by 8 bases, with 8 bases of the junction left unmatched. The CDR3 runs to 14 residues. Germline CDR1 and CDR2: MNHEY and SMNVEV (reference sequence). In nucleotides, the CDR3 is TGTGCCAGCAGTCGAAGACAGGGGGCGCGCGGCTACACCTTC. It specifies CASSRRQGARGYTF.

DNA of the CDR3: TGTGCCAGCAGTCGACAGGGGCTTAACACCGGGGAGCTGTTTTTT. Translation: CASSRQGLNTGELFF. The chain joins TRBV25-1 to TRBJ2-2, with 8 bases fitting TRBD1. This CDR3 comprises 15 residues. Germline lookup yields CDR1 MGHDK and CDR2 SYGVNS. V dropped 5 bases and J dropped 2; count of bases not matched to a gene: 4.

V is TRBV11-2 and J is TRBJ2-2; TRBD1 aligns across 7 bases. Per germline, CDR1 SGHAT and CDR2 FQNNGV. The length of the CDR3 is 15 residues. V lost 6 bases, J lost 5 bases, and 9 bases stayed unmatched. The DNA of the CDR3 is TGTGCCAGCAGGAACAGGGGCCCAGGAACCGGGGAGCTGTTTTTT. This encodes CASRNRGPGTGELFF.

The chain is built from TRBV2 and TRBJ1-6; 7 nucleotides align to TRBD1. Germline loops: CDR1 SNHLY, CDR2 FYNNEI. The CDR3 consists of 15 residues. With V trimmed by 10 bases and J by 7 bases, 13 bases remained unmatched. The CDR3 is CATQTSGTENSPLHF. CDR3 DNA: TGTGCCACCCAAACTTCCGGGACAGAGAATTCACCCCTCCACTTT.

The chain couples TRBV19 to TRBJ2-1; the match to TRBD1 covers 8 bases. The CDR3 loop spans 14 amino acids. Germline CDR1 and CDR2: LNHDA and SQIVND (reference sequence). Losses at the gene ends were 8 bases for V and 6 bases for J; bases not matched to a gene: 9. This CDR3 reads CASYDGTGGNEQFF. CDR3 sequence (DNA): TGTGCCAGTTATGACGGGACAGGAGGCAATGAGCAGTTCTTC. Complete variable domain (other parts from reference TRBV19 and TRBJ2-1): DGGITQSPKYLFRKEGQNVTLSCEQNLNHDAMYWYRQDPGQGLRLIYYSQIVNDFQKGDIAEGYSVSREKKESFPLTVTSAQKNPTAFYLCASYDGTGGNEQFFGPGTRLTVL.

This clone was seen more than once but under ten times. V usage is TRBV5-8 and J usage is TRBJ2-5; tentatively, D is TRBD2 (5 bases). V dropped 2 bases and J dropped 2 bases, with 10 bases sitting between them. CDR1 is SGHTS and CDR2 is YDEGEE in the germline V gene. CDR3 length: 14 residues. The CDR3 DNA is TGTGCCAGCAGCTTTGGAGGCGCACAAGAGACCCAGTACTTC. Amino acids: CASSFGGAQETQYF.

This rearrangement joins TRBV7-9 to TRBJ1-2, with a possible D match to TRBD1 (6 bases). CDR3 length: 15 amino acids. Germline CDR1 SEHNR, CDR2 FQNEAQ (reference sequence). Trimming stripped 1 base from V and 5 bases from J, with 14 bases between. CDR3 bases: TGTGCCAGCAGCTTAGATCGGGGGGCTATTTATGGCTACACCTTC. Its protein product is CASSLDRGAIYGYTF.

This clone was observed once. V is TRBV5-6 and J is TRBJ1-2, with TRBD1 matching over 10 bases. CDR3 length equals 16 residues. V lost 4 bases and J lost 3; bases outside the gene matches: 9. Per the germline V gene, CDR1 is SGHDT and CDR2 is YYEEEE. The CDR3 DNA sequence: TGTGCCAGCAGCGGACGAGACAGGGGGCTTCACTATGGCTACACCTTC. Translating it yields CASSGRDRGLHYGYTF.

The chain carries TRBV3-1 (or the pseudogene TRBV3-2) and TRBJ1-1; possibly TRBD1 for D (5 bases). V was clipped by 4 bases and J by 4 bases, with 19 bases between them. Germline CDR1 reads LGHDT; CDR2 reads YNNKEL (reference sequence). The CDR3 has 16 residues. The CDR3 here is CASSLRGAMGGTEAFF. The CDR3 DNA sequence: TGTGCCAGCAGCCTTCGTGGGGCCATGGGAGGCACTGAAGCTTTCTTT.

The sample holds one count of this clone. This rearrangement joins TRBV28 to TRBJ1-1, with 7 nucleotides matching TRBD1. This CDR3 has 13 residues. V dropped 5 bases and J dropped 10; count of bases not matched to a gene: 10. Germline CDR1 is MDHEN and CDR2 is SYDVKM. CDR3 nucleotide sequence: TGTGCCAGCAGTCCAGACAGGGCCCGTGGAGCTTTCTTT. This gives the protein CASSPDRARGAFF. The full variable domain, completed using reference TRBV28 and TRBJ1-1, is DVKVTQSSRYLVKRTGEKVFLECVQDMDHENMFWYRQDPGLGLRLIYFSYDVKMKEKGDIPEGYSVSREKKERFSLILESASTNQTSMYLCASSPDRARGAFFGQGTRLTVV.

V usage is TRBV29-1 and J usage is TRBJ1-5, with 7 nucleotides matching TRBD1. V lost 4 bases to trimming and J lost 7 bases; unmatched junction nucleotides: 7. CDR3 size: 13 residues. Germline CDR1 reads SQVTM; CDR2 reads ANQGSEA. CDR3 sequence: CSVGDSLIQPQHF. For the CDR3, the DNA is TGCAGCGTTGGGGACAGCCTCATCCAGCCCCAGCATTTT.

V and J are TRBV5-4 and TRBJ2-1; 8 bases agree with TRBD2. Trimming removed 0 bases from V and 6 bases from J; junction bases left unmatched: 5. The CDR3 has 15 residues. Germline assignment: CDR1 SGHNT and CDR2 YYREEE (reference sequence). CDR3 sequence reads: CASSLAGGQTNEQFF. Here the CDR3 DNA reads TGTGCCAGCAGCTTGGCGGGGGGGCAGACCAATGAGCAGTTCTTC.

The V call is TRBV15, the J call TRBJ2-2; perhaps TRBD1 as D (6 bases). Trimming took off 5 bases at V and 6 bases at J, with 13 bases between the two ends. CDR3 length: 14 residues. Germline V CDR1 and CDR2: LNHNV, YYDKDF (reference sequence). CDR3 DNA: TGTGCCACCAGCGCAGGGGAAGACGCCGGGGAGCTGTTTTTT. Translation: CATSAGEDAGELFF.

This chain links TRBV6-6 with TRBJ2-7; the D gene is possibly TRBD1 (6 bases). The CDR3 runs 13 residues. The ends were cut back, 5 bases at V and 3 bases at J, with 11 bases in the middle. Germline V CDR1 and CDR2: MNHNY, SVGAGI (reference sequence). Here the CDR3 reads CASSNSDSYEQYF. The CDR3 DNA is TGTGCCAGCAGTAATTCGGACAGCTACGAGCAGTACTTC.

Written as DNA, the CDR3 is TGTGCCAGCAGCTTAAAGCCGGGTGACACCATATATTTT. This translates into CASSLKPGDTIYF. The V and J genes are TRBV7-3 and TRBJ1-3, with unresolved D. CDR3 length: 13 amino acids. Trimming took off 1 base at V and 8 bases at J, with 9 bases between the two ends. The germline V gene has CDR1 SGHTA and CDR2 FQGTGA.

In regard to this clone: This sample includes further DNA sequences coding for the same CDR3. This rearrangement joins TRBV18 to TRBJ1-5; 8 nucleotides agree with TRBD1. Unmatched junction bases numbered 0, after V lost 2 bases and J lost 0 bases. Germline loops: CDR1 KGHSH, CDR2 LQKENI. The CDR3 is 15 amino acids. CDR3 sequence (DNA): TGTGCCAGCTCACCAGACAGGGGTAGCAATCAGCCCCAGCATTTT. It specifies CASSPDRGSNQPQHF.

The rearrangement uses TRBV9 and TRBJ2-3, with TRBD1 as a possible D gene (5 bases). Germline V CDR1 and CDR2: SGDLS, YYNGEE. Trimming shortened V by 3 bases and J by 5 bases, and 31 bases separated the two germline ends. The CDR3 spans 20 residues. The CDR3 region is CASSAAHQPAQGFRRDTQYF. The CDR3 DNA sequence: TGTGCCAGCAGCGCAGCTCACCAGCCCGCTCAGGGATTCAGAAGAGATACGCAGTATTTT.

The V call is TRBV19, the J call TRBJ2-6; 7 bases agree with TRBD1. Germline values: CDR1 LNHDA, CDR2 SQIVND (reference sequence). The V segment lost 0 bases and the J segment 5 bases; nucleotides outside the gene matches: 4. This CDR3 comprises 16 residues. The CDR3 sequence: CASSIDRTGWANVLTF. The CDR3 DNA reads TGTGCCAGTAGTATAGATCGGACAGGCTGGGCCAACGTCCTGACTTTC.

V usage is TRBV6-5 and J usage is TRBJ1-6; TRBD1 aligns across 7 bases. Trimming took 2 bases from V and 8 from J; bases not matched to a gene: 3. The CDR3 sequence is 14 residues long. From germline, CDR1 is MNHEY and CDR2 SVGAGI. DNA for the CDR3: TGTGCCAGCAGTTACAAGGGGGCTGATTCACCCCTCCACTTT. Protein product: CASSYKGADSPLHF.